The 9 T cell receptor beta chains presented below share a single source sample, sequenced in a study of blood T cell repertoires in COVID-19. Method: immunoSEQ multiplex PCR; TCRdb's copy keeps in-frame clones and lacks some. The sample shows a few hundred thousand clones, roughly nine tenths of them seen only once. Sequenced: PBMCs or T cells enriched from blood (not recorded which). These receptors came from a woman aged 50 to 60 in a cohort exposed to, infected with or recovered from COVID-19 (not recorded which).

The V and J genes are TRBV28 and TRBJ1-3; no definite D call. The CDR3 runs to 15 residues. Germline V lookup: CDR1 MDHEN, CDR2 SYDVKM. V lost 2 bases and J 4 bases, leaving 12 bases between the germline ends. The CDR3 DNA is TGTGCCAGCAGTTTAGTAGGGCGGGCGGGAAACACCATATATTTT. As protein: CASSLVGRAGNTIYF.

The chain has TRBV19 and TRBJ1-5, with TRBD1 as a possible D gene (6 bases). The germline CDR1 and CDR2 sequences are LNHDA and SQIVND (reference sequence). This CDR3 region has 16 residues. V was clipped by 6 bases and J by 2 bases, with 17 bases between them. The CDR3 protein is CASRAAGARGNQPQHF. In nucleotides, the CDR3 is TGTGCCAGTAGGGCTGCGGGGGCAAGGGGCAATCAGCCCCAGCATTTT.

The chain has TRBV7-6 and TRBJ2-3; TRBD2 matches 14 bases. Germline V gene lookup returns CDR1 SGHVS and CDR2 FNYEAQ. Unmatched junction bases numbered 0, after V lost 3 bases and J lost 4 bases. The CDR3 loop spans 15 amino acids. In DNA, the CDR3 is TGTGCCAGCAGCTTGGGACTAGCGGGAGCAGATACGCAGTATTTT. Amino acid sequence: CASSLGLAGADTQYF.

The CDR3 reads CASSPSPRLGEKLFF. The CDR3 DNA reads as TGTGCCAGCAGCCCCTCCCCGCGGCTTGGAGAAAAACTGTTTTTT. The chain is built from TRBV5-4 and TRBJ1-4; no firm D call. This CDR3 region has 15 residues. Trimming stripped 4 bases from V and 8 bases from J, with 18 bases between. Germline V gene sequence: CDR1 SGHNT, CDR2 YYREEE (reference sequence).

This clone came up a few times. The CDR3 region is CASSLRTGGRLGEQFF. CDR3 nucleotides: TGCGCCAGCAGCTTACGGACTGGAGGGCGCCTTGGGGAGCAGTTCTTC. The V call is TRBV5-1, the J call TRBJ2-1, with D possibly being TRBD2 (6 bases). Germline V lookup: CDR1 SGHRS, CDR2 YFSETQ. V gave up 2 bases and J gave up 10 bases, with 22 bases separating them. CDR3 size: 16 residues. Complete variable domain (other parts from reference TRBV5-1 and TRBJ2-1): KAGVTQTPRYLIKTRGQQVTLSCSPISGHRSVSWYQQTPGQGLQFLFEYFSETQRNKGNFPGRFSGRQFSNSRSEMNVSTLELGDSALYLCASSLRTGGRLGEQFFGPGTRLTVL.

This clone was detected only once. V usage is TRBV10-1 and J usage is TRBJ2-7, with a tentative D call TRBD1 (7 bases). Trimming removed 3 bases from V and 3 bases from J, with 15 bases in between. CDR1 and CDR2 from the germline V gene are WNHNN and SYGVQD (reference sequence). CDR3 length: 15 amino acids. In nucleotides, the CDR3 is TGCGCCAGCAGTGATCCAGGGGGAGGTTTCTACGAGCAGTACTTC. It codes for CASSDPGGGFYEQYF.

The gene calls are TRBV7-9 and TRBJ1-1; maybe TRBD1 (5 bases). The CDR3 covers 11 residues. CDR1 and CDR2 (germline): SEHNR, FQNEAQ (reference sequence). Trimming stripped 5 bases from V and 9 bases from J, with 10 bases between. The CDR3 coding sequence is TGTGCCAGCAGCGGGGCAGAGAAAGCTTTCTTT. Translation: CASSGAEKAFF.

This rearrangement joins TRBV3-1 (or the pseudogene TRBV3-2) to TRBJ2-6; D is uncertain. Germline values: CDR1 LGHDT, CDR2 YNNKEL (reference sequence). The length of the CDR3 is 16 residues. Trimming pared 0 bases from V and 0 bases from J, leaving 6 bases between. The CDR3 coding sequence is TGTGCCAGCAGCCAAGAACTTACCTCTGGGGCCAACGTCCTGACTTTC. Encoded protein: CASSQELTSGANVLTF.

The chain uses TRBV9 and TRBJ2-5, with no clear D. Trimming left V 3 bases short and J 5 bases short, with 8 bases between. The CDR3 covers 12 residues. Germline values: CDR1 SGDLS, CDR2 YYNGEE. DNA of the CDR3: TGTGCCAGCAGCGCCCCTCGGGAGACCCAGTACTTC. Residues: CASSAPRETQYF.